Below, 24 T cell receptor beta chains from the same sample are listed, as sequenced in a study of vaccination effects on CD4 cells after COVID-19. Here immunoSEQ multiplex PCR was the method, and the copy in TCRdb shows in-frame clones only, minus some. The sample consists of tens of thousands of clones, roughly 79% of them appearing once. With the ViraFEST assay, the study expanded antigen-specific CD4+ T cells using viral peptide pools, then sequenced them. Following 10 days of culture, CD4+ T cells were isolated. All vaccine recipients tested negative for nucleocapsid antibodies and had never contracted SARS-CoV-2 infection. The antigens for these receptors are not known. This specimen was CD4+ T cells from PBMCs cultured with SARS-CoV-2 spike peptides, taken before COVID-19 vaccination. The receptors come from a human donor who received a COVID-19 vaccine.

The chain carries TRBV5-6 and TRBJ1-2, with D hard to call. Germline assignment: CDR1 SGHDT and CDR2 YYEEEE. With 4 bases removed from V and 4 bases from J, the gap between germline ends came to 17 bases. CDR3 size: 15 residues. In nucleotides, the CDR3 is TGTGCCAGCAGCCCCCCGTCCGGACGGTTCTATGGCTACACCTTC. It specifies CASSPPSGRFYGYTF.

The chain employs TRBV5-1 and TRBJ2-3; 10 bases are shared with TRBD1. Germline V gives CDR1 SGHRS, CDR2 YFSETQ. The junction had 7 bases not matched to a gene; V was cut back by 6 bases and J by 6 bases. The CDR3 has 14 amino acids. In DNA form, the CDR3 reads TGCGCCAGCACCCGGAGGGGACAGGGGGATACGCAGTATTTT. Its translation is CASTRRGQGDTQYF.

This chain connects TRBV27 to TRBJ2-5; 12 nucleotides match TRBD1. This CDR3 has 14 residues. The V and J ends lost 6 bases and 3 bases, in that order; junction bases with no gene match: 2. The germline gives CDR1 MNHEY, CDR2 SMNVEV (reference sequence). The CDR3 loop is CASRGQGAKETQYF. As DNA, the CDR3 is TGTGCCAGCAGGGGACAGGGGGCAAAAGAGACCCAGTACTTC.

The chain combines TRBV24-1 with TRBJ2-5, with 10 bases matching TRBD1. This CDR3 comprises 17 residues. Germline trimming cut 3 bases from V and 0 bases from J; bases unmatched to any gene: 6. Germline lookup yields CDR1 KGHDR and CDR2 SFDVKD. The CDR3 nucleotides are TGTGCCACCAGTGATCCGGACAGGGGGGTTTACCAAGAGACCCAGTACTTC. It yields the protein CATSDPDRGVYQETQYF.

The J gene is TRBJ2-3, the V gene TRBV5-6; D unresolved. The CDR3 has 15 residues. The germline V and J ends were trimmed by 0 bases and 0 bases, with 8 bases remaining between them. The germline V gene encodes CDR1 SGHDT and CDR2 YYEEEE. CDR3 residues: CASSLVTVSTDTQYF. CDR3 coding DNA: TGTGCCAGCAGCTTGGTTACGGTTAGCACAGATACGCAGTATTTT.

Here the CDR3 reads CASQPQGATYGYTF. CDR3 DNA sequence: TGCGCCAGTCAACCACAGGGCGCAACCTATGGCTACACCTTC. J is TRBJ1-2 and V is TRBV23-1, with D possibly TRBD1 on 6 matching bases. TRBV23-1 is assigned to the ORF class and has an uncertain function. The CDR3 runs 14 residues. The V gene lost 9 bases and the J gene lost 4 bases, with 18 bases spanning the gap.

A single count supports this clone. The genes are TRBV18 and TRBJ2-5; perhaps TRBD2 as D (5 bases). Germline V gives CDR1 KGHSH, CDR2 LQKENI. V was trimmed by 3 bases and J by 3 bases, leaving 8 bases between them. The CDR3 loop spans 13 amino acids. The CDR3 DNA reads TGTGCCAGCTCACCGTCGGGGAAAGAGACCCAGTACTTC. This sequence encodes CASSPSGKETQYF.

The gene calls are TRBV9 and TRBJ2-3; D might be TRBD2 (5 bases). The CDR3 length is 15 residues. The V and J ends lost 2 bases and 2 bases respectively, with 12 bases between them. Germline V gene data show CDR1 as SGDLS and CDR2 as YYNGEE. The CDR3 spells CASSVRDRSTDTQYF. CDR3 nucleotide sequence: TGTGCCAGCAGCGTTCGGGATCGCTCCACAGATACGCAGTATTTT.

The sample holds one count of this clone. The chain joins TRBV21-1 to TRBJ1-4. TRBV21-1 is listed as a pseudogene. The CDR3 has 15 residues. The CDR3 region is CASSNLVELNEKLFF. The CDR3, as DNA: TGTGCCAGCAGCAACCTAGTTGAACTTAATGAAAAACTGTTTTTT.

The rearrangement links TRBV5-5 to TRBJ1-2; no reliable D call. The CDR3 extends over 13 amino acids. CDR1 is SGHKS and CDR2 is YYEKEE in the germline V gene (reference sequence). Trimming shortened V by 0 bases and J by 4 bases, and 7 bases separated the two germline ends. This CDR3 is CASSLVSGYGYTF. CDR3 sequence (DNA): TGTGCCAGCAGCTTGGTCTCAGGCTATGGCTACACCTTC. The full variable domain, its missing parts supplied by reference TRBV5-5 and TRBJ1-2, is DAGVTQSPTHLIKTRGQQVTLRCSPISGHKSVSWYQQVLGQGPQFIFQYYEKEERGRGNFPDRFSARQFPNYSSELNVNALLLGDSALYLCASSLVSGYGYTFGSGTRLTVV.

In DNA, the CDR3 is TGTGCCAGCTCACTTCACGACAGATCCGAGCAGTACGTC. As protein: CASSLHDRSEQYV. The chain is built from TRBV18 and TRBJ2-7; TRBD1 is a possible D gene (5 bases). Trimming left V 4 bases short and J 6 bases short, with 13 bases between. Looked up from germline, CDR1 is KGHSH and CDR2 is LQKENI. The CDR3 runs to 13 residues.

This clone came up a few times. The J gene is TRBJ1-1, the V gene TRBV7-2, with 10 bases identical to TRBD1. CDR3 size: 14 residues. Germline-derived CDR1 and CDR2 are SGHTA and FQGNSA. Germline trimming cut 5 bases from V and 5 bases from J; bases unmatched to any gene: 5. The CDR3 is CASSPRTGGTEAFF. Here the CDR3 DNA reads TGTGCCAGCAGCCCGAGGACAGGGGGGACTGAAGCTTTCTTT.

The chain employs TRBV7-2 and TRBJ2-2, with D unclear. Deletions cut 0 bases from V and 5 bases from J, with 7 bases between. Germline CDR1 is SGHTA and CDR2 is FQGNSA. CDR3 length: 14 residues. The chain's CDR3 is CASSLAVRTGELFF. Written as DNA, the CDR3 is TGTGCCAGCAGCTTAGCCGTCCGAACCGGGGAGCTGTTTTTT. Full variable domain (remainder filled in from reference TRBV7-2 and TRBJ2-2): GAGVSQSPSNKVTEKGKDVELRCDPISGHTALYWYRQSLGQGLEFLIYFQGNSAPDKSGLPSDRFSAERTGGSVSTLTIQRTQQEDSAVYLCASSLAVRTGELFFGEGSRLTVL.

The chain joins TRBV2 to TRBJ2-5; possibly TRBD2 for D (5 bases). CDR1 SNHLY and CDR2 FYNNEI come from the germline V gene. V was trimmed by 7 bases and J by 0 bases, leaving 6 bases between them. The length of the CDR3 is 12 residues. The CDR3 DNA reads TGTGCCAGCACGAGGGACCAAGAGACCCAGTACTTC. This codes for CASTRDQETQYF.

This clone was picked up a small number of times. The chain combines TRBV6-2 or TRBV6-3 with TRBJ2-5, with no clear D. V lost 2 bases and J lost 7, with 17 bases in between. The V gene's germline CDR1 is MNHEY and CDR2 SVGEGT. This CDR3 is 15 amino acids long. The DNA of the CDR3 is TGTGCCAGCAGTTACCGGACGCTATACGGTGGGACCCAGTACTTC. Translated: CASSYRTLYGGTQYF.

This clone was seen a handful of times. The chain has TRBV25-1 and TRBJ1-2; tentatively, D is TRBD1 (6 bases). V was pared by 5 bases and J by 8 bases, with 15 bases between. This CDR3 is 13 amino acids long. Germline V gives CDR1 MGHDK, CDR2 SYGVNS. For the CDR3, the DNA is TGTGCCAGCAGTACCGGGGGCGGGCAAGGCTACACCTTC. Protein sequence: CASSTGGGQGYTF.

This clone was counted once. The chain combines TRBV29-1 with TRBJ2-1; TRBD2 agrees at 10 bases. The trim removed 5 bases at V and 9 bases at J, leaving 10 bases unmatched. Per germline, CDR1 SQVTM and CDR2 ANQGSEA. The CDR3 is made up of 14 amino acids. CDR3 region: CSVCFTSGESEQFF. The CDR3 region has the DNA TGCAGCGTTTGCTTCACTAGCGGGGAGAGTGAGCAGTTCTTC.

V usage is TRBV12-3 or TRBV12-4 and J usage is TRBJ1-1; 10 bases map to TRBD1. The CDR3 has 13 amino acids. Trimming cost V 5 bases and J 10 bases; bases outside gene matches: 7. The CDR3 DNA sequence: TGTGCCAGCAGTCCCCACGGGACAGGGGTAGCTTTCTTT. It is translated as CASSPHGTGVAFF.

The J gene is TRBJ1-3, the V gene TRBV19; no definite D call. The CDR3 is made up of 14 amino acids. CDR1 is LNHDA, CDR2 SQIVND, per germline (reference sequence). V dropped 7 bases and J dropped 0 bases, with 10 bases sitting between them. The CDR3 coding sequence is TGTGCCAGTACCGACTCAGGCTCTGGAAACACCATATATTTT. The encoded protein is CASTDSGSGNTIYF.

The gene calls are TRBV7-8 and TRBJ2-7; maybe TRBD2 (10 bases). The CDR3 runs 22 residues. Germline V lookup: CDR1 SGHVS, CDR2 FQNEAQ. V was cut by 2 bases and J by 3 bases, with 35 bases left in between. The CDR3 nucleotides read TGTGCCAGCAGCTTAATTGGAGGACAGGGGAACCTAGCGGGGGCACACAACTACGAGCAGTACGTC. This gives the protein CASSLIGGQGNLAGAHNYEQYV.

The V and J genes are TRBV7-2 and TRBJ2-7; 7 bases are shared with TRBD2. The CDR3 is 13 residues long. Germline-derived CDR1 and CDR2 are SGHTA and FQGNSA. V was clipped by 1 base and J by 6 bases; unmatched bases: 3. CDR3 residues: CASSLVRGSEQYV. Here the CDR3 DNA reads TGTGCCAGCAGCTTAGTGCGGGGGTCCGAGCAGTACGTC.

This clone was recorded a few times. The V call is TRBV10-1, the J call TRBJ1-5; no firm D call. There are 13 residues in the CDR3. Germline CDR1 reads WNHNN; CDR2 reads SYGVQD (reference sequence). V lost 8 bases and J 5 bases, leaving 13 bases between the germline ends. CDR3 DNA sequence: TGCGCCAGCTCGGGTCAGATTGATCAGCCCCAGCATTTT. Translated, it gives CASSGQIDQPQHF.

This clone was found a few times. This sequence joins TRBV2 and TRBJ1-2, with D perhaps TRBD1 (5 bases). With 5 bases removed from V and 7 bases from J, the gap between germline ends came to 23 bases. The V gene's germline CDR1 is SNHLY and CDR2 FYNNEI. This CDR3 is built from 16 residues. The CDR3 sequence: CASSPRVGTSRRGYTF. CDR3 DNA: TGTGCCAGCAGTCCCCGCGTTGGGACTTCCCGGCGTGGCTACACCTTC.

This clone was seen once. The DNA of the CDR3 is TGCGCCAGCAGCTTGGCCCCCCAGGGCTATGGCTACACCTTC. Its protein product is CASSLAPQGYGYTF. V gene TRBV5-1 combines with J gene TRBJ1-2; D is perhaps TRBD1 (5 bases). V lost 0 bases and J lost 4, with 10 bases in between. In germline, CDR1 is SGHRS, CDR2 YFSETQ. The CDR3 is 14 amino acids.